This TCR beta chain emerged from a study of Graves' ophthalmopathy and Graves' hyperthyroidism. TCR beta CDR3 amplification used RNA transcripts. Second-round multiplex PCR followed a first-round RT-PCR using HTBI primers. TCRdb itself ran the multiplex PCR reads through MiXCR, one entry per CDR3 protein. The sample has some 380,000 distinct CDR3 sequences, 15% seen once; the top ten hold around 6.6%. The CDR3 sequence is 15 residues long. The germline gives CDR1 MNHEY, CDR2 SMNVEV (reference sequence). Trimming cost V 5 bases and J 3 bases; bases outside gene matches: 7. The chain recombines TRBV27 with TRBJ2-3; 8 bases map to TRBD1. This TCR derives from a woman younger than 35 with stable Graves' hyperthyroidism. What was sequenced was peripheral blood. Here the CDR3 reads CASSPWTGRTDTQYF. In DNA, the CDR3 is TGTGCCAGCAGTCCCTGGACAGGGAGGACAGATACGCAGTATTTT.